The clone carrying this T cell receptor (beta chain) was picked up a small number of times. The data were produced by immunoSEQ multiplex PCR, yet TCRdb's version contains in-frame clones alone and is incomplete. The sample includes fewer than 350,000 clones, 85% of them seen just once. Germline values: CDR1 SNHLY, CDR2 FYNNEI. CDR3 size: 14 residues. V dropped 3 bases and J dropped 0 bases, with 6 bases sitting between them. This entry belongs to a study of blood T cell repertoires in COVID-19. The chain recombines TRBV2 with TRBJ2-1; no reliable D call. The clonotype was recovered from a young woman who had been exposed to COVID-19. Sequencing was carried out using PBMCs or T cells enriched from blood (not recorded which). The CDR3 DNA is TGTGCCAGCAGTGACGGGTACTCCTACAATGAGCAGTTCTTC. It translates to CASSDGYSYNEQFF.